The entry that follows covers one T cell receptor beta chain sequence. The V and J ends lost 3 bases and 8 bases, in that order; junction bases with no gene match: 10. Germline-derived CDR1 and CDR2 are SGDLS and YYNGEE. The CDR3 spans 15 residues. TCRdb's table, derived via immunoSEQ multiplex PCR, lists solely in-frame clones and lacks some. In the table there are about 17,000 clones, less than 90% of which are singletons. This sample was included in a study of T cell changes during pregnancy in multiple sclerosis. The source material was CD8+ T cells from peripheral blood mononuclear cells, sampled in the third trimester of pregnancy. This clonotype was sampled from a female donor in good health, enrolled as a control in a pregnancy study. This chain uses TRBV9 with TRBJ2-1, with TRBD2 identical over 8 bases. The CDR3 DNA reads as TGTGCCAGCAGCGATCCCTTGCGGGGGGTCGATGAGCAGTTCTTC. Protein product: CASSDPLRGVDEQFF.